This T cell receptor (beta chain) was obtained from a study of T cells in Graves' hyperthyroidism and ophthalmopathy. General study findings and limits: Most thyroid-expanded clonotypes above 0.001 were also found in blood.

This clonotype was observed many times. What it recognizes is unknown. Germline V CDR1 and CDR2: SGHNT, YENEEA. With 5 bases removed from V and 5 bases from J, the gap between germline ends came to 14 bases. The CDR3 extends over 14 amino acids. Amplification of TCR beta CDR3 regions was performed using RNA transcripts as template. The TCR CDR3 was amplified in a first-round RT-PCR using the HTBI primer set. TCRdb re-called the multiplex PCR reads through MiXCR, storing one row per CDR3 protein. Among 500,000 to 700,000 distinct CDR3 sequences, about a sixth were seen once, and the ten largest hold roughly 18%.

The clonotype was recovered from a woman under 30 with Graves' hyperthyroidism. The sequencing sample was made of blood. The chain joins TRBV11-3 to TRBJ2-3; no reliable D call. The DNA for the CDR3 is TGTGCCAGCAGCCTTGGACGGAATCAAGATACGCAGTATTTT. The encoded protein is CASSLGRNQDTQYF. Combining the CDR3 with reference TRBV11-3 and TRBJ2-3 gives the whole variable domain EAGVVQSPRYKIIEKKQPVAFWCNPISGHNTLYWYLQNLGQGPELLIRYENEEAVDDSQLPKDRFSAERLKGVDSTLKIQPAELGDSAVYLCASSLGRNQDTQYFGPGTRLTVL.